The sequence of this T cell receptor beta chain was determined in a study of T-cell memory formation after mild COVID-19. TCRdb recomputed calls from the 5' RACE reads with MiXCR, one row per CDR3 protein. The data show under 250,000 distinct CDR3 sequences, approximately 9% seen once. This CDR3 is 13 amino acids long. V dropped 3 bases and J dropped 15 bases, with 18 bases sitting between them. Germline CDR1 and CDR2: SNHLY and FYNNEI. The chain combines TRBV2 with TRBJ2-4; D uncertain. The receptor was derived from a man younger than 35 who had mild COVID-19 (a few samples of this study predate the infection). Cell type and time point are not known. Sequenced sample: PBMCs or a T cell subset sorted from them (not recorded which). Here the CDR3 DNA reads TGTGCCAGCAGTGATGAGGAGAAGTCGGGCCGGTACTTC. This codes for CASSDEEKSGRYF.